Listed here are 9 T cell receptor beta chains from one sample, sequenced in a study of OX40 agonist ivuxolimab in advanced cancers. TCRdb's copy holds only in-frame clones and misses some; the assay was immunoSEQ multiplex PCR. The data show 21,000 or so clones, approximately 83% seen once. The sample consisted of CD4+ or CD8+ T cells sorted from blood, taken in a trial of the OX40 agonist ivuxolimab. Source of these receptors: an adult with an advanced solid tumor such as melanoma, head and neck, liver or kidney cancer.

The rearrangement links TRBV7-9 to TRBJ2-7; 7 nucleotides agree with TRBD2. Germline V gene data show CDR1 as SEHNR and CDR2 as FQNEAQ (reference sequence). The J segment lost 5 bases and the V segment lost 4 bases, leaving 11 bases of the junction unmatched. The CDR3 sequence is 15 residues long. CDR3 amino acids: CASSSPGLKGNEQYF. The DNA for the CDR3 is TGTGCCAGCAGCTCACCGGGACTAAAGGGCAACGAGCAGTACTTC.

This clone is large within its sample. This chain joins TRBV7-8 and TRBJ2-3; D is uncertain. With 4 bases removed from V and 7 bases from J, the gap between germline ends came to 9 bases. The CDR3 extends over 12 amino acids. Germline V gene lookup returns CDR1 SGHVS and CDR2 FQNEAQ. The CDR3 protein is CASSSLSNTQYF. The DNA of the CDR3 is TGTGCCAGCAGCTCACTTTCCAATACGCAGTATTTT.

The CDR3 nucleotides are TGCGCCAGCCAATTACTCAGAGAAAGCTCCTACAATGAGCAGTTCTTC. It specifies CASQLLRESSYNEQFF. The V and J genes are TRBV10-2 and TRBJ2-1, with D uncertain. The CDR3 runs 16 residues. V lost 8 bases and J lost 0, with 17 bases in between. The V gene's germline CDR1 is WSHSY and CDR2 SAAADI.

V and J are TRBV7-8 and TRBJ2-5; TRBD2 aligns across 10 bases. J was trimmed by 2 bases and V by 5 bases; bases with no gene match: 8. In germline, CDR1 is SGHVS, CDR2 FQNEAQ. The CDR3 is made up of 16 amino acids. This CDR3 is CASSPRLAGQQETQYF. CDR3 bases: TGTGCCAGCAGCCCCCGACTAGCGGGTCAACAAGAGACCCAGTACTTC.

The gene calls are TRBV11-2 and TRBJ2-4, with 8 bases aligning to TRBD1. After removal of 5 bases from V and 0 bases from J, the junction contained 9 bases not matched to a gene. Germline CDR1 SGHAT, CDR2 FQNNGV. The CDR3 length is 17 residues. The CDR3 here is CASSTSTGDGAKNIQYF. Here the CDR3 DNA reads TGTGCCAGCAGCACGTCGACAGGGGACGGAGCCAAAAACATTCAGTACTTC.

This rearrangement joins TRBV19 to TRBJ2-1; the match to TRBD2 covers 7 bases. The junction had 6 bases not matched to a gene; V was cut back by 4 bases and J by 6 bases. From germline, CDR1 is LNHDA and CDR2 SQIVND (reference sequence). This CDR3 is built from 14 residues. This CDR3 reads CASSRASGSNEQFF. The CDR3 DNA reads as TGTGCCAGTAGTAGGGCTAGCGGATCCAATGAGCAGTTCTTC. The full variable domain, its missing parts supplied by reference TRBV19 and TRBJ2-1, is DGGITQSPKYLFRKEGQNVTLSCEQNLNHDAMYWYRQDPGQGLRLIYYSQIVNDFQKGDIAEGYSVSREKKESFPLTVTSAQKNPTAFYLCASSRASGSNEQFFGPGTRLTVL.

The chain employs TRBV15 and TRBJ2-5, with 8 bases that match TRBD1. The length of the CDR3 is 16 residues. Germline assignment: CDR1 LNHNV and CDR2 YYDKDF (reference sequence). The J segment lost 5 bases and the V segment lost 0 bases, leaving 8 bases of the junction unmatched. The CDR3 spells CATSRDSDRAFETQYF. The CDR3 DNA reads TGTGCCACCAGCAGAGACTCGGACAGGGCCTTCGAGACCCAGTACTTC.

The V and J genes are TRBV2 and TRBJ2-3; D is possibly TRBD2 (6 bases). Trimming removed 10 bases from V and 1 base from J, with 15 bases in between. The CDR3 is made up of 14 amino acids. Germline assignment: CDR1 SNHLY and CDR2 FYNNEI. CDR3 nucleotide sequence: TGTGCCATTTTTAGCGGATACGGCACAGATACGCAGTATTTT. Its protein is CAIFSGYGTDTQYF. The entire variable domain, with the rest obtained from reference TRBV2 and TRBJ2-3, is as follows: EPEVTQTPSHQVTQMGQEVILRCVPISNHLYFYWYRQILGQKVEFLVSFYNNEISEKSEIFDDQFSVERPDGSNFTLKIRSTKLEDSAMYFCAIFSGYGTDTQYFGPGTRLTVL.

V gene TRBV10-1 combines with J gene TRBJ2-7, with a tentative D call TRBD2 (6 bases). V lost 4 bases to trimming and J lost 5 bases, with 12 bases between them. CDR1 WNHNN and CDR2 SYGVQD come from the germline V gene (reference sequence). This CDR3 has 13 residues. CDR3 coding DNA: TGCGCCAGCAGTGTGGCGGGGAACGACGAGCAGTACTTC. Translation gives CASSVAGNDEQYF.